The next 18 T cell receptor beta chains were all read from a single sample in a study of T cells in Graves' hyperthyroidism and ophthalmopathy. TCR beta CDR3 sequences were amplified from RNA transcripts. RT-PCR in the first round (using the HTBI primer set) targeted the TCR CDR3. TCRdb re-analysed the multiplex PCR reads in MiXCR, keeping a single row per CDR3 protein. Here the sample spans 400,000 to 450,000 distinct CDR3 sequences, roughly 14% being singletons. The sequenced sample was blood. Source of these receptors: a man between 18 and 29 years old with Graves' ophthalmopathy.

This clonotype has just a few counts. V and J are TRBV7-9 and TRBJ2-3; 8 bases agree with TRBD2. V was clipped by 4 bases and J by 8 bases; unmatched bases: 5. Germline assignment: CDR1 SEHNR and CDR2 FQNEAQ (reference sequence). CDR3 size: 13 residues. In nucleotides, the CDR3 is TGTGCCAGCAGCTCAGACCTAGCGGGTACGCAGTATTTT. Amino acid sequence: CASSSDLAGTQYF.

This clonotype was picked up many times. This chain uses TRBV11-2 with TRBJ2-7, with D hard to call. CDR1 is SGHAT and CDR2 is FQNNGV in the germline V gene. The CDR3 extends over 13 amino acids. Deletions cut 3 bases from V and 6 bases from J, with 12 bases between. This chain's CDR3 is CASSFEAVSEQYF. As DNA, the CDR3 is TGTGCCAGCAGCTTTGAGGCGGTCAGCGAGCAGTACTTC. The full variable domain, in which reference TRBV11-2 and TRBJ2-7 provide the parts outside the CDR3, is EAGVAQSPRYKIIEKRQSVAFWCNPISGHATLYWYQQILGQGPKLLIQFQNNGVVDDSQLPKDRFSAERLKGVDSTLKIQPAKLEDSAVYLCASSFEAVSEQYFGPGTRLTVT.

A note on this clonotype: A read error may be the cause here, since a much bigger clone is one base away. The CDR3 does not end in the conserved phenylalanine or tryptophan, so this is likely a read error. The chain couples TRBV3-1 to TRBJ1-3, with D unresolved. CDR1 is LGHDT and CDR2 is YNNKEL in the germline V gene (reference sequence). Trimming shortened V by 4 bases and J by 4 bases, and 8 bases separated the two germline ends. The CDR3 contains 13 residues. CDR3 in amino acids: CASSRPTGNTIYL. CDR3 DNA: TGTGCCAGCAGCCGACCGACGGGAAACACCATATATCTT.

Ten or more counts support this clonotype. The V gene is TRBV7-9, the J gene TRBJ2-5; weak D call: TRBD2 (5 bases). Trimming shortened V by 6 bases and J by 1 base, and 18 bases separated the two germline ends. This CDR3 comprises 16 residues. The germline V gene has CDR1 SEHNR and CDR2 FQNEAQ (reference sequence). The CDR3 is CASRPTDGGPQETQYF. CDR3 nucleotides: TGTGCCAGCAGACCGACGGATGGAGGTCCCCAAGAGACCCAGTACTTC.

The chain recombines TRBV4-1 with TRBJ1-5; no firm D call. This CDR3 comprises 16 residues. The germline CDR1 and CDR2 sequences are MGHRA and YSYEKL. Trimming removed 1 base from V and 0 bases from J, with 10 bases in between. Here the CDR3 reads CASSQGRADSNQPQHF. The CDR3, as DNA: TGCGCCAGCAGCCAAGGCCGGGCTGATAGCAATCAGCCCCAGCATTTT.

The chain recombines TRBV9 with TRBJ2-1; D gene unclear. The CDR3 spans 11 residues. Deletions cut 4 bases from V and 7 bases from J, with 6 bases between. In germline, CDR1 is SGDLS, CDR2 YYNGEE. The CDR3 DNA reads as TGTGCCAGCAGCACCGCAAATGAGCAGTTCTTC. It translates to CASSTANEQFF.

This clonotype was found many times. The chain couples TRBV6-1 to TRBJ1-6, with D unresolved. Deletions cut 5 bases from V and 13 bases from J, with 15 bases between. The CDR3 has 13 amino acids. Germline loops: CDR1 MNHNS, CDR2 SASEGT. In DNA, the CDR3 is TGTGCCAGCAGTAACGAGGTTTGGGTTCCCCTCCACTTT. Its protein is CASSNEVWVPLHF.

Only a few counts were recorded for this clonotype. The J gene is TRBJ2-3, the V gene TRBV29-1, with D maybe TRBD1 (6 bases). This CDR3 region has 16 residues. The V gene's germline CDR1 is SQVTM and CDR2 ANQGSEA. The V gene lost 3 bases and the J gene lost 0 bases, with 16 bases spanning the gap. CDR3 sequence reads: CSVDEPRTESTDTQYF. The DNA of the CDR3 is TGCAGCGTTGATGAACCCCGGACAGAAAGCACAGATACGCAGTATTTT.

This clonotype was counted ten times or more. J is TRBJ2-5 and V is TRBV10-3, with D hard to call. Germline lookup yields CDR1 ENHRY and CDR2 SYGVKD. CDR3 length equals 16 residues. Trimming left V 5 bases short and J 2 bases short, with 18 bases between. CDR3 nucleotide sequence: TGTGCCATCAGTTCTTCTTTAACCCCAAATCAAGAGACCCAGTACTTC. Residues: CAISSSLTPNQETQYF.

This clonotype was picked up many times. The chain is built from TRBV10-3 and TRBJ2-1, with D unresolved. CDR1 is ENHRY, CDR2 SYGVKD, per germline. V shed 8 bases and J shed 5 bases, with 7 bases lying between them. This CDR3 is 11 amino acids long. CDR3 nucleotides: TGTGCCATCTCTAAAGACAATGAGCAGTTCTTC. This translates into CAISKDNEQFF.

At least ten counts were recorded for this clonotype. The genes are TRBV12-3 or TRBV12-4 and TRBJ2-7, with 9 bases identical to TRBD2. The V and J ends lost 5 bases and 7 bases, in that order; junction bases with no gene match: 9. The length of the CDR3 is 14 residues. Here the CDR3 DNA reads TGTGCCAGCAGTGGGGCGGGAGGGTCGCAGGAGCAGTACTTC. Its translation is CASSGAGGSQEQYF.

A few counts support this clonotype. The CDR3 DNA follows: TGTGCCAGCAGTTTGAGGCCGGGGACTGAAGCTTTCTTT. Translation gives CASSLRPGTEAFF. The V and J genes are TRBV27 and TRBJ1-1; D unresolved. From germline, CDR1 is MNHEY and CDR2 SMNVEV (reference sequence). Trimming removed 3 bases at V and 5 bases at J, with 10 bases between. The CDR3 covers 13 residues.

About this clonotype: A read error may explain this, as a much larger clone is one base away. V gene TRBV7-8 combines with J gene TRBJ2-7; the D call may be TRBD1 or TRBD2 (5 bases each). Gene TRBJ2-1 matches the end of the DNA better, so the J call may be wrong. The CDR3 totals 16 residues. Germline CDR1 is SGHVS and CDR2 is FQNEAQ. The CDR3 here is CASSLPLGVPSYEQFF. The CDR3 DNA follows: TGTGCCAGCAGCTTACCCCTGGGGGTGCCCTCCTACGAGCAGTTCTTC.

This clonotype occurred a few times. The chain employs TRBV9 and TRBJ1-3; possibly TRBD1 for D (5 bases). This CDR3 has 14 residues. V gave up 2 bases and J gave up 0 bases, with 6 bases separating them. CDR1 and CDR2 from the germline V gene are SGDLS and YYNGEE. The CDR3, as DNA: TGTGCCAGCAGCGTGACAGACTCTGGAAACACCATATATTTT. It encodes CASSVTDSGNTIYF. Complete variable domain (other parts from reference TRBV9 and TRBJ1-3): DSGVTQTPKHLITATGQRVTLRCSPRSGDLSVYWYQQSLDQGLQFLIQYYNGEERAKGNILERFSAQQFPDLHSELNLSSLELGDSALYFCASSVTDSGNTIYFGEGSWLTVV.

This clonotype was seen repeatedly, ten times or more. The CDR3 DNA reads TGTGCCAGCAGTTGGACAGGGCCCCAAGAGACCCAGTACTTC. Translating it yields CASSWTGPQETQYF. The chain uses TRBV6-1 and TRBJ2-5; 8 nucleotides line up with TRBD1. The CDR3 runs to 14 residues. Per the germline V gene, CDR1 is MNHNS and CDR2 is SASEGT. V shed 5 bases and J 1 base; nucleotides not matched to a gene: 3.

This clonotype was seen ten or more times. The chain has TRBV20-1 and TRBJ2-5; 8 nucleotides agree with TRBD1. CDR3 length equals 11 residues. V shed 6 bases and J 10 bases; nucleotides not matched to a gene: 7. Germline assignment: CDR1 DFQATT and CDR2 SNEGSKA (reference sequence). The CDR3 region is CSAQDRVGQYF. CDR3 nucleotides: TGCAGTGCCCAGGACAGGGTGGGCCAGTACTTC.

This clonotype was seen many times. In DNA form, the CDR3 reads TGTGCCAGCAGCCCGCCGGGGAGGGGGCGAAACACAGATACGCAGTATTTT. Its translation: CASSPPGRGRNTDTQYF. This chain connects TRBV13 to TRBJ2-3, with D possibly called TRBD1 or TRBD2 (7 bases each). There are 17 residues in the CDR3. V was pared by 5 bases and J by 2 bases, with 20 bases between. CDR1 is PRHDT and CDR2 is FYEKMQ in the germline V gene (reference sequence).

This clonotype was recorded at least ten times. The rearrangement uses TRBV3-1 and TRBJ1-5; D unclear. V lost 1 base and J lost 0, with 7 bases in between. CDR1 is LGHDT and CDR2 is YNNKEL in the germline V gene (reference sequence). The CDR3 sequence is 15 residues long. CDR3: CASSQGGNSNQPQHF. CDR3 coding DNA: TGTGCCAGCAGCCAAGGAGGCAATAGCAATCAGCCCCAGCATTTT.